These T cell receptor beta chains were read from a single sample in a study of cytomegalovirus exposure and HLA in healthy donors. Method: immunoSEQ multiplex PCR; TCRdb's copy keeps in-frame clones and lacks some. The table lists roughly 52,000 clones, about four fifths of them singletons. The specimen was PBMCs. Receptor source: a female donor in good health and CMV-seronegative. Both conserved end residues are part of each CDR3.

v_gene	CDR3aa
TRBV7-9	CASSSHYQGYQETQYF
TRBV5-5	CASRTGQQNTEAFF
TRBV5-4	CASGGTAQETQYF
TRBV7-9	CASSSTPGQGGPNYGYTF
TRBV7-9	CASSFDRDPSGANVLTF
TRBV19	CASRPGTGTTDTQYF
TRBV19	CASSIDRGTGELFF
TRBV9	CASSVARGGDTQYF
TRBV19	CASSPSGQVRNEAFF
TRBV7-2	CASSLMTAGDTQYF
TRBV5-6	CASSLVGALYGYTF
TRBV30	CAWSVIWPNYGYTF
TRBV6-1	CASSPTPTGNTEAFF
TRBV7-9	CASSLVKQGAGEQYF
TRBV7-9	CASSRWGYGQGPSPLHF
TRBV7-2	CASSLGSVNQPQHF
TRBV5-4	CASSKEGGGRVGEKLFF
TRBV7-2	CASSSTPVSSYEQYF
TRBV5-5	CASSYDRSDYTF
TRBV7-9	CASSEPGQGAYEQYF
TRBV2	CASSPPDDRANGYTF
TRBV19	CASKGGGTEAFF
TRBV11-2	CASSLVLTETYEQYF
TRBV5-6	CASSLSLTGNTIYF
TRBV6-1	CASTLTRGMNGYTF
TRBV27	CASRGTGIGGYTF
TRBV30	CAWTTGNTGELFF
TRBV6-5	CASSKQIQGQPQHF
TRBV11-2	CASSSIGMRSTEAFF
TRBV14	CASSQGQHYGYTF
TRBV29-1	CSVAPGTSGGLGEQFF
TRBV6-5	CATIPPGRGGAEQYF
TRBV6-1	CASTRDREGEQFF
TRBV7-9	CASTPQGEGSYEQYF
TRBV18	CASSSGTATNEKLFF
TRBV6-4	CASSDSLTGELFF
TRBV7-9	CASSLFRGVTYGYTF
TRBV25-1	CASSESALTYTEAFF
TRBV29-1	CSVARDSYSPLHF
TRBV7-9	CASRGGSTDTQYF
TRBV6-6	CASNPKGQGGGEAFF
TRBV5-6	CASAKQGARYEQFF
TRBV27	CASSSRGSPLHF
TRBV27	CASRPTVHYGYTF
TRBV29-1	CSVSPTALNTEAFF
TRBV9	CASSVVPSGYEQYF
TRBV6-1	CASRGGISNQPQHF
TRBV7-9	CASSDGLTGGDSPLHF
TRBV7-3	CASSSHHGGDSTDTQYF
TRBV13	CASRFRMTQGDTQYF
TRBV6-5	CASSYTSGGADTQYF
TRBV2	CASSDPPTGAASTLHF
TRBV5-8	CASSLGRNSGNTIYF